Listed below are T cell receptor beta chains from one sample, sequenced in a study of post-analysis software for immune sequencing data. One entry per CDR3 protein results from TCRdb running MiXCR on the PCR reads. This repertoire shows 750,000 to 950,000 distinct CDR3 sequences, about 57% found once; its top ten account for approximately 4.5%. The specimen was blood. These receptors were obtained from a girl between 5 and 17 years old with multiple sclerosis. Both conserved end residues are part of each CDR3. Each record gives: clone size, V gene, D gene, J gene, CDR3 protein, CDR3 DNA. The D gene is left open where the match is weak. For some rows the clone size is stated as once, few or many, or as a class when expanded; others skip it.

NA	TRBV12-5	TRBD2	TRBJ2-5	CASGLLRASGRVKQETQYF	TGTGCTAGTGGTTTGTTAAGGGCTAGCGGGAGGGTAAAGCAAGAGACCCAGTACTTC
NA	TRBV3-1	NA	TRBJ2-1	CASSPSRGYNEQFF	TGTGCCAGCAGCCCCTCACGGGGATACAATGAGCAGTTCTTC
few	TRBV5-1	TRBD2	TRBJ2-1	CASSSFTSGRDPYNEQFF	TGCGCCAGCAGCTCGTTCACTAGCGGGAGGGATCCCTACAATGAGCAGTTCTTC
NA	TRBV11-3	NA	TRBJ2-5	CASSLAGAPGTQYF	TGTGCCAGCAGCTTAGCGGGGGCCCCAGGGACCCAGTACTTC
NA	TRBV6-2/TRBV6-3	NA	TRBJ2-5	CASSSHGGLRETQYF	TGTGCCAGCAGTTCCCACGGAGGGCTTCGGGAGACCCAGTACTTC
NA	TRBV5-1	NA	TRBJ2-5	CASSLAGPQIQETQYF	TGCGCCAGCAGCTTGGCGGGACCCCAGATCCAAGAGACCCAGTACTTC
NA	TRBV5-1	NA	TRBJ2-1	CASCPGDSLKYNEQFF	TGCGCCAGCTGCCCCGGGGACTCCCTGAAATACAATGAGCAGTTCTTC
NA	TRBV7-9	TRBD2	TRBJ2-1	CASSQKKLIAGVGYNEQFF	TGTGCCAGCAGCCAAAAAAAGTTAATAGCGGGAGTCGGGTACAATGAGCAGTTCTTC
NA	TRBV29-1	NA	TRBJ2-1	CSARAPSSYNEQFF	TGCAGCGCCAGGGCTCCTAGCTCCTACAATGAGCAGTTCTTC
NA	TRBV3-1	NA	TRBJ1-5	CASSQNPPGQPQHF	TGTGCCAGCAGCCAGAATCCCCCAGGTCAGCCCCAGCATTTT
few	TRBV5-1	TRBD2	TRBJ2-1	CASSYGLEGNEQFF	TGCGCCAGCAGCTACGGACTAGAGGGCAATGAGCAGTTCTTC
few	TRBV29-1	NA	TRBJ1-1	CSVLPREDTEAFF	TGCAGCGTCCTACCCCGAGAGGACACTGAAGCTTTCTTT
NA	TRBV20-1	TRBD2	TRBJ2-3	CSARVTSGRTYQTDTQYF	TGCAGTGCTAGAGTGACTAGCGGGAGGACCTATCAAACAGATACGCAGTATTTT
NA	TRBV12-3/TRBV12-4	TRBD1	TRBJ2-2	CASKEGAVNTGELFF	TGTGCCAGCAAAGAGGGGGCGGTGAACACCGGGGAGCTGTTTTTT
NA	TRBV3-1	NA	TRBJ2-1	CASSPGGQEQFF	TGTGCCAGCAGCCCGGGTGGCCAAGAGCAGTTCTTC
NA	TRBV29-1	NA	TRBJ1-1	CSHLGTNTEAFF	TGCAGCCACCTTGGTACGAACACTGAAGCTTTCTTT
NA	TRBV4-1	NA	TRBJ2-1	CASSPAGSGGRSYNEQFF	TGCGCCAGCAGCCCGGCGGGGAGCGGTGGTCGCTCCTACAATGAGCAGTTCTTC
few	TRBV4-1	NA	TRBJ1-2	CASSQTGLVTYGYTF	TGCGCCAGCAGCCAAACCGGGCTCGTAACCTATGGCTACACCTTC
NA	TRBV20-1	NA	TRBJ2-1	CSARGLTNEQFF	TGCAGTGCTAGGGGACTGACCAATGAGCAGTTCTTC
NA	TRBV5-1	NA	TRBJ2-5	CASSFGGLKTQYF	TGCGCCAGCAGCTTCGGGGGCCTCAAGACCCAGTACTTC
NA	TRBV29-1	NA	TRBJ2-5	CSVEILSEPQETQYF	TGCAGCGTTGAAATATTGTCAGAGCCCCAAGAGACCCAGTACTTC
NA	TRBV29-1	NA	TRBJ1-2	CSALQGTYGYTF	TGCAGCGCGTTACAGGGCACCTATGGCTACACCTTC
NA	TRBV7-8	NA	TRBJ2-6	CASRPMRSGANVLTF	TGTGCCAGCAGACCGATGCGGTCTGGGGCCAACGTCCTGACTTTC
NA	TRBV20-1	NA	TRBJ2-1	CSARVYEQFF	TGCAGTGCTAGAGTGTATGAGCAGTTCTTC